This entry describes one T cell receptor (beta chain). Its cognate antigen has yet to be identified. The data belong to a study of monozygotic twins with inflammatory bowel disease (dated by TCRdb to between 2018 and 2021). A note on the overall study: A total of approximately 28 monozygotic twin pairs were included in the full study, comprising nine German pairs (four IBD-concordant, five IBD-discordant) and 19 IBD-discordant Danish pairs. The search for disease-associated traits relied mainly on comparing IBD patients with their genetically identical healthy co-twins within discordant pairs. Each individual had, on average, about 151 000 unique TCRalpha sequences and 181 000 unique TCRbeta sequences available for analysis.

What the work shows at the level of the full study, not this receptor alone: Distinction between different T cell subtypes could not be achieved in the analysis. Compared with healthy twins, IBD patients had fewer clonotypes in common with other individuals, a difference most pronounced in patients showing signs of disease activity. No difference in repertoire similarity was observed between concordant and discordant twins, possibly owing to limited statistical power. The results gave no support for a single strong signal or clonotype linked to IBD. Measured by the inverse Simpson index, TCRbeta repertoire diversity was lower in IBD patients than in their healthy co-twins. Background noise and inter-individual variability may have been introduced into the repertoires by the differing immunosuppressive treatments among patients.

Library preparation employed 5' RACE. Preparation of each TCR library used around 3.5 ug of total RNA. For each sample, cDNA synthesis with SMARTScribe reverse transcriptase was split into eight separate reactions. During cDNA synthesis, unique molecular identifiers containing a 6-nucleotide sample barcode were introduced by template switching. Amplification of TCRalpha and TCRbeta cDNA involved two nested PCRs of about 15 and 9 cycles, and each PCR was followed by bead purification. Before amplification, the cDNA was treated with uracil DNA-glycosylase and purified using the QIAquick PCR purification kit. The second PCR was the step at which Illumina TruSeq-compatible adapters and sample-specific barcodes were added. Library quality and concentration were assessed using TapeStation and Qubit, and about 5 ng of each library was pooled. Pooled libraries were sequenced on an Illumina HiSeq2500 single-index Rapid Run with 2 x 100 bp reads and custom sequencing primers. The authors' pipeline ran thus. PCR and sequencing errors were corrected by UMI-based consensus assembly using MiGEC version 1.2.6. V(D)J alignment, clonotype assembly and CDR3 extraction were performed with MiXCR version 2.1.1. Gene usage, clonotype sharing and MAIT/NKT TCR abundance were normalised by analysing the top 1000, 10 000 and 20 000 clonotypes per sample. Diversity was computed as the inverse Simpson index with the vegan R package after downsampling to 27 000 UMIs. Statistical testing used paired Mann-Whitney U tests on the discordant twin pairs and applied Benjamini-Hochberg correction for multiple testing. Each CDR3 protein sequence appears as one entry after TCRdb reprocessed the reads, and no DNA is included. The V and J calls here are based on TCRdb, not the publication. The table for this sample records approximately 330,000 distinct CDR3 sequences. The ten biggest clones cover under 2.5% of the sample.

From a lookup of the germline V gene, CDR1 and CDR2 are SNHLY and FYNNEI. The CDR3 contains 15 residues, cysteine and phenylalanine counted. No DNA accompanies this entry. From each donor, a 2.5 ml peripheral blood sample was drawn into PAXgene tubes and stored at -80 degrees C. Total RNA was isolated from whole blood with the PAXgene blood miRNA kit on an automated QIAcube, without T cell sorting. Peripheral blood from monozygotic twin pairs concordant or discordant for inflammatory bowel disease was subjected to deep TCRalpha and TCRbeta repertoire profiling with unique molecular barcoding. Smoking habits were recorded for all twin pairs, and individuals were classified as current, former or never smokers.

The receptor chain draws on TRBV2 and TRBJ2-2; the D call of TRBD2 rests on TCRdb alone, since no DNA is present to check it. The TCR originated in a human donor with ulcerative colitis or Crohn's disease, or a healthy co-twin of an affected twin (not recorded which). The sample comprised blood. The CDR3 is CASRPSGPSPGELFF.